Below are 13 T cell receptor beta chains sequenced from a single sample in a study of cytomegalovirus exposure and HLA in healthy donors. A multiplex PCR was run with 60 Vbeta primers and 13 Jbeta primers. The method was immunoSEQ multiplex PCR; TCRdb's version includes in-frame clones alone and lacks a portion of them. Of over 90,000 clones in the sample, approximately 73% were seen once. Sequencing input: PBMCs. All receptors derive from a woman between 18 and 30 years old in good health and CMV-seropositive.

The V gene is TRBV25-1, the J gene TRBJ1-4; 8 positions agree with TRBD1. Per the germline V gene, CDR1 is MGHDK and CDR2 is SYGVNS. This CDR3 has 13 residues. Trimming at V came to 4 bases and at J to 7 bases, leaving 2 bases not matched to a gene. The chain's CDR3 is CASSGGTGEKLFF. Written as DNA, the CDR3 is TGTGCCAGCAGTGGAGGGACAGGTGAAAAACTGTTTTTT.

CDR3 DNA sequence: TGTGCCAGCAGCCCGGGACAGGGGTTCTCCTATGGCTACACCTTC. Translated, it gives CASSPGQGFSYGYTF. The chain carries TRBV7-8 and TRBJ1-2, with 10 bases matching TRBD1. Germline V CDR1 and CDR2: SGHVS, FQNEAQ. This CDR3 has 15 amino acids. V lost 5 bases and J lost 4; bases outside the gene matches: 7. Full variable domain (missing parts from reference TRBV7-8 and TRBJ1-2): GAGVSQSPRYKVAKRGQDVALRCDPISGHVSLFWYQQALGQGPEFLTYFQNEAQLDKSGLPSDRFFAERPEGSVSTLKIQRTQQEDSAVYLCASSPGQGFSYGYTFGSGTRLTVV.

This clone was seen many times. This chain joins TRBV28 and TRBJ2-7; 7 bases match TRBD1. The trim removed 7 bases at V and 2 bases at J, leaving 20 bases unmatched. CDR1 is MDHEN and CDR2 is SYDVKM in the germline V gene. The CDR3 spans 18 residues. The CDR3 DNA sequence: TGTGCCAGCAATACTTTGGGAGCACAGGGGACGATTACCTACGAGCAGTACTTC. This gives the protein CASNTLGAQGTITYEQYF.

The rearrangement links TRBV27 to TRBJ2-2; possibly TRBD1 for D (6 bases). V lost 0 bases, J lost 1 base, and 9 bases lay in between. The CDR3 extends over 16 amino acids. Per the germline V gene, CDR1 is MNHEY and CDR2 is SMNVEV (reference sequence). Here the CDR3 DNA reads TGTGCCAGCAGTTTATCGACAGGCCAGAACACCGGGGAGCTGTTTTTT. This encodes CASSLSTGQNTGELFF.

This clone was counted a single time. The V gene is TRBV9, the J gene TRBJ2-7, with a possible D match to TRBD1 (7 bases). Germline V gene sequence: CDR1 SGDLS, CDR2 YYNGEE. Trimming pared 4 bases from V and 5 bases from J, leaving 19 bases between. CDR3 length: 15 amino acids. The CDR3 nucleotides are TGTGCCAGCAGCCAGGGGGGTTGGGGAATCAACGAGCAGTACTTC. Its translation is CASSQGGWGINEQYF. Together with reference TRBV9 and TRBJ2-7, the CDR3 gives the full variable domain: DSGVTQTPKHLITATGQRVTLRCSPRSGDLSVYWYQQSLDQGLQFLIQYYNGEERAKGNILERFSAQQFPDLHSELNLSSLELGDSALYFCASSQGGWGINEQYFGPGTRLTVT.

The V gene is TRBV6-6, the J gene TRBJ2-7; 7 bases map to TRBD2. V dropped 2 bases and J dropped 7; count of bases not matched to a gene: 5. The CDR3 covers 13 residues. The germline CDR1 and CDR2 sequences are MNHNY and SVGAGI (reference sequence). The CDR3 DNA reads as TGTGCCAGCAGTTACGGCGGGAGAGGTGAGCAGTACTTC. This sequence encodes CASSYGGRGEQYF.

In its sample, this clone was seen a few times. The chain carries TRBV4-1 and TRBJ2-5; no definite D call. V was trimmed by 1 base and J by 5 bases, leaving 8 bases between them. CDR1 and CDR2 (germline): MGHRA, YSYEKL. CDR3 length equals 13 residues. This CDR3 is CASSQVAPETQYF. In nucleotides, the CDR3 is TGCGCCAGCAGCCAAGTGGCCCCGGAGACCCAGTACTTC.

The chain carries TRBV5-4 and TRBJ1-1; 8 bases align to TRBD1. The germline V gene encodes CDR1 SGHNT and CDR2 YYREEE (reference sequence). The CDR3 contains 14 residues. V lost 4 bases to trimming and J lost 6 bases; unmatched junction nucleotides: 8. This chain's CDR3 is CASSQDAQGAEAFF. As DNA, the CDR3 is TGTGCCAGCAGCCAAGACGCACAGGGGGCTGAAGCTTTCTTT.

The chain recombines TRBV13 with TRBJ1-2; 7 bases are a match to TRBD1. Germline loops: CDR1 PRHDT, CDR2 FYEKMQ (reference sequence). Trimming removed 2 bases from V and 4 bases from J; junction bases left unmatched: 10. CDR3 length equals 16 residues. CDR3: CASSLLSQYRGYGYTF. DNA of the CDR3: TGTGCCAGCAGCTTACTGTCCCAATACAGGGGCTATGGCTACACCTTC.

V gene TRBV6-5 combines with J gene TRBJ2-1; D is perhaps TRBD2 (6 bases). Trimming left V 2 bases short and J 0 bases short, with 11 bases between. This CDR3 spans 16 amino acids. Germline V gene sequence: CDR1 MNHEY, CDR2 SVGAGI. The CDR3 protein is CASSYATSSSYNEQFF. The CDR3 DNA follows: TGTGCCAGCAGTTACGCTACTAGCAGCTCCTACAATGAGCAGTTCTTC.

This clone was counted once. This chain uses TRBV28 with TRBJ2-5; D may be TRBD1 (5 bases). Germline V gene sequence: CDR1 MDHEN, CDR2 SYDVKM. The length of the CDR3 is 14 residues. V was cut by 7 bases and J by 5 bases, with 17 bases left in between. CDR3 sequence (DNA): TGTGCCAGCAATCCTCTCAGGGCCCGGGAGACCCAGTACTTC. Translated: CASNPLRARETQYF.

The gene calls are TRBV18 and TRBJ1-1; D is unresolved. V was trimmed by 4 bases and J by 1 base, leaving 16 bases between them. The CDR3 is 16 amino acids. CDR1 is KGHSH, CDR2 LQKENI, per germline. CDR3 DNA: TGTGCCAGCTCACTCCTGGAGAGGGCGGAGAACACTGAAGCTTTCTTT. Protein: CASSLLERAENTEAFF.

This clone has just a few counts. V is TRBV27 and J is TRBJ2-5, with 7 bases lining up with TRBD2. CDR3 length: 14 residues. Germline V gene lookup returns CDR1 MNHEY and CDR2 SMNVEV (reference sequence). The V segment lost 3 bases and the J segment 6 bases; nucleotides outside the gene matches: 7. The CDR3 DNA follows: TGTGCCAGCAGTTTGTCTCGGGAGGCCAAGACCCAGTACTTC. It encodes CASSLSREAKTQYF.